This TCR beta chain was obtained from a study of T cell clonality in common variable immunodeficiency. This clone was observed a handful of times. The antigen remains undetermined. Study-wide results and limits: Reportedly, TCR beta sequences from common variable immunodeficiency showed fewer deletions and N-nucleotide insertions.

The assay was immunoSEQ multiplex PCR, and TCRdb's table has in-frame clones only and misses some. The sample shows about 30,000 clones, none of them appearing just once. What was sequenced was peripheral blood mononuclear cells. The clonotype comes from a human donor with common variable immunodeficiency.

The sequenced part of the CDR3 DNA is TGTGCCAGTTTGCGAGGGGCAACCTACGAG. Protein product: CASLRGATYE. The CDR3, in full, reads CASLRGATYEQYF. The V call is TRBV2, the J call TRBJ2-7, with D perhaps being TRBD1 or TRBD2 (5 bases each). The missing CDR3 end, 3 residues past where the read stops, is filled in from the germline J gene. The V gene's germline CDR1 is SNHLY and CDR2 FYNNEI. V shed 9 bases and J shed 2 bases, with 14 bases lying between them. CDR3 length equals 13 residues.